These 8 T cell receptor beta chains came from one sample sequenced in a study of T-cell memory formation after mild COVID-19. TCRdb re-derived calls from the 5' RACE reads in MiXCR, one entry per CDR3 protein. The sample contains fewer than 250,000 distinct CDR3 sequences, 15% of which appear only once. The sample comprised PBMCs or a T cell subset sorted from them (not recorded which). The receptors stem from an adult woman who had mild COVID-19 (a few samples of this study predate the infection). Cell type and time point are not known.

V usage is TRBV6-2 or TRBV6-3 and J usage is TRBJ2-5; no clear D. V was cut by 0 bases and J by 7 bases, with 9 bases left in between. CDR1 and CDR2 (germline): MNHEY, SVGEGT. The CDR3 contains 13 residues. As DNA, the CDR3 is TGTGCCAGCAGTTACTCGGTTTTAAGGACCCAGTACTTC. Residues: CASSYSVLRTQYF.

This clonotype was observed many times. CDR3 sequence reads: CASSRAFF. DNA for the CDR3: TGTGCCAGCAGTAGGGCGTTCTTC. V usage is TRBV6-1 and J usage is TRBJ2-1; D not certain. CDR3 size: 8 residues. Germline CDR1 is MNHNS and CDR2 is SASEGT. V was clipped by 5 bases and J by 15 bases, with 5 bases between them.

The rearrangement uses TRBV5-1 and TRBJ2-3, with D perhaps TRBD2 (5 bases). V was trimmed by 7 bases and J by 2 bases, leaving 11 bases between them. The germline V gene has CDR1 SGHRS and CDR2 YFSETQ. The CDR3 length is 13 residues. In DNA, the CDR3 is TGCGCCAGCGCGACCGGGGACACAGATACGCAGTATTTT. Residues: CASATGDTDTQYF. The entire variable domain, with the rest obtained from reference TRBV5-1 and TRBJ2-3, is as follows: KAGVTQTPRYLIKTRGQQVTLSCSPISGHRSVSWYQQTPGQGLQFLFEYFSETQRNKGNFPGRFSGRQFSNSRSEMNVSTLELGDSALYLCASATGDTDTQYFGPGTRLTVL.

The gene calls are TRBV7-2 and TRBJ2-3, with 7 positions matching TRBD2. Per the germline V gene, CDR1 is SGHTA and CDR2 is FQGNSA. There are 16 residues in the CDR3. Unmatched junction bases numbered 9, after V lost 4 bases and J lost 2 bases. In DNA form, the CDR3 reads TGTGCCAGCAGCTGGGGGGGGAGCGGGATCACAGATACGCAGTATTTT. Translated: CASSWGGSGITDTQYF.

This clonotype was detected only a few times. This chain links TRBV2 with TRBJ2-7; possibly TRBD1 for D (6 bases). CDR3 length equals 13 residues. Germline CDR1 is SNHLY and CDR2 is FYNNEI. The ends were cut back, 3 bases at V and 7 bases at J, with 13 bases in the middle. In nucleotides, the CDR3 is TGTGCCAGCAGTGAGGATTGGGGGCTTGAGCAGTACTTC. Its protein product is CASSEDWGLEQYF.

This clonotype was observed a handful of times. This rearrangement joins TRBV12-3 or TRBV12-4 to TRBJ1-5; 8 bases match TRBD1. CDR3 size: 17 residues. The V and J ends lost 1 base and 0 bases, in that order; junction bases with no gene match: 5. CDR3 in DNA: TGTGCCAGCAGTTTAGGCGGGACAGGCCTTAGCAATCAGCCCCAGCATTTT. Translating gives CASSLGGTGLSNQPQHF.

This clonotype was seen at least ten times. The rearrangement links TRBV12-3 or TRBV12-4 to TRBJ2-7; D uncertain. Trimming took off 5 bases at V and 7 bases at J, with 18 bases between the two ends. The CDR3 is made up of 14 amino acids. This CDR3 reads CASSRTGGLREQYF. DNA for the CDR3: TGTGCCAGCAGTCGTACCGGTGGGCTCCGGGAGCAGTACTTC.

CDR3 sequence: CASSPTGGQGPYNEQFF. The DNA of the CDR3 is TGTGCCAGCAGCCCGACGGGGGGGCAGGGGCCATACAATGAGCAGTTCTTC. This chain links TRBV5-5 with TRBJ2-1; TRBD2 aligns across 8 bases. This CDR3 comprises 17 residues. CDR1 is SGHKS and CDR2 is YYEKEE in the germline V gene (reference sequence). The ends lost 4 bases at V and 4 bases at J; junction bases unmatched: 13. Together with reference TRBV5-5 and TRBJ2-1, the CDR3 gives the full variable domain: DAGVTQSPTHLIKTRGQQVTLRCSPISGHKSVSWYQQVLGQGPQFIFQYYEKEERGRGNFPDRFSARQFPNYSSELNVNALLLGDSALYLCASSPTGGQGPYNEQFFGPGTRLTVL.